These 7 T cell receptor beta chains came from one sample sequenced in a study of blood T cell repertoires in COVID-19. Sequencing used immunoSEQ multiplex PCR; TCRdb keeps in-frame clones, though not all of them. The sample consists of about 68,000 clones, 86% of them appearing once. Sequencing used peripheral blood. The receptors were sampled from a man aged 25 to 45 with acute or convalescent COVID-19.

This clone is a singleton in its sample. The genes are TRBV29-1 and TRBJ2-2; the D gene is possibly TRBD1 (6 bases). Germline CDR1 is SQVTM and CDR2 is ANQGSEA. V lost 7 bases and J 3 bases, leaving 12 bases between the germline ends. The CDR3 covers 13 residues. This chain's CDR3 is CSGGQPDTGELFF. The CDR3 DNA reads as TGCAGCGGAGGACAGCCGGACACCGGGGAGCTGTTTTTT.

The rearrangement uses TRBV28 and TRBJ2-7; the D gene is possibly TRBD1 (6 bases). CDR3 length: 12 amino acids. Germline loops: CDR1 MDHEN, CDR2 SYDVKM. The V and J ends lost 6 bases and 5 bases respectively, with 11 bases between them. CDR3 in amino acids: CASRAQGHEQYF. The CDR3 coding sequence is TGTGCCAGCAGGGCACAGGGCCACGAGCAGTACTTC.

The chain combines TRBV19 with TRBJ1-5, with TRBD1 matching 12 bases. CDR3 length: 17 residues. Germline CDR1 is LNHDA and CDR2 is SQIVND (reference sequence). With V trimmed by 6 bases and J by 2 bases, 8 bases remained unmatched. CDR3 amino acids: CASRMGQGAIGNQPQHF. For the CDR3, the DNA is TGTGCCAGTAGGATGGGACAGGGGGCGATTGGCAATCAGCCCCAGCATTTT.

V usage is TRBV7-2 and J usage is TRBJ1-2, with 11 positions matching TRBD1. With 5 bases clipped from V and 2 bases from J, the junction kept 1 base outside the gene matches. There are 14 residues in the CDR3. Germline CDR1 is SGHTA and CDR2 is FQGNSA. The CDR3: CASSRTGGNYGYTF. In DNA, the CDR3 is TGTGCCAGCAGCCGGACAGGGGGCAACTATGGCTACACCTTC.

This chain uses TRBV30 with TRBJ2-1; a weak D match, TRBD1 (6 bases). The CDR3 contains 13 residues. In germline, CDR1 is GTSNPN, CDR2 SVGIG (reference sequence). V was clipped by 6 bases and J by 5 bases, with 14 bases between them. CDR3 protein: CACGQGTNNEQFF. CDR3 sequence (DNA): TGTGCCTGTGGGCAGGGGACGAACAATGAGCAGTTCTTC.

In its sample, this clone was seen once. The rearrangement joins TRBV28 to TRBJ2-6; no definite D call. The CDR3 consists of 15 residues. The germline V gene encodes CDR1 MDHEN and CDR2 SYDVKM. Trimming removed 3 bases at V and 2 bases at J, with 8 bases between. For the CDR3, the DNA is TGTGCCAGCAGTTTGTTTTCCGCTGGGGCCAACGTCCTGACTTTC. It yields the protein CASSLFSAGANVLTF.

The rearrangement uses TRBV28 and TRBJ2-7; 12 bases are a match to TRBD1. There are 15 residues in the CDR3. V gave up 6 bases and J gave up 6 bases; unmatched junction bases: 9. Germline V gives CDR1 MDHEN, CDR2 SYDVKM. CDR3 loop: CASSAPGDRGREQYF. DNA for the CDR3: TGTGCCAGCAGCGCCCCCGGGGACAGGGGGCGCGAGCAGTACTTC.